The rows below give T cell receptor beta chains drawn from one sample of a study of cytomegalovirus exposure and HLA in healthy donors. Clones were sequenced by immunoSEQ multiplex PCR, and TCRdb holds only the in-frame ones, with some missing. The table includes 150,000 to 200,000 clones, 75% to 90% detected once. The specimen was PBMCs. The receptors stem from a man aged 18 to 29 in good health and CMV-seropositive. Each CDR3 is given with its conserved first and last residue. Each record gives: clone size, V gene, D gene, J gene, CDR3 DNA, CDR3 protein. D genes are given only for firm matches. The listing skips clone size in some rows; elsewhere it reads once, few, many or a size class.

>.|TRBV27|.|TRBJ2-1
TGTGCCAGCAGTCCTCCCCTATTTCGGGGGAATGAGCAGTTCTTC
CASSPPLFRGNEQFF
>.|TRBV11-3|.|TRBJ1-2
TGTGCCAGCAGCTTTGCAGAGGAAGATGGCTACACCTTC
CASSFAEEDGYTF
>.|TRBV27|TRBD1|TRBJ2-7
TGTGCCAGCAGTCCCCAGAGGGGGCGGTCCTACGAGCAGTACTTC
CASSPQRGRSYEQYF
>.|TRBV6-1|TRBD1|TRBJ2-5
TGTGCCAGCAGCTACAGGGGTGAGGAGACCCAGTACTTC
CASSYRGEETQYF
>.|TRBV2|.|TRBJ1-1
TGTGCCAGCAGCGGCCTAATAAAGGGGACTGAAGCTTTCTTT
CASSGLIKGTEAFF
>once|TRBV4-1|.|TRBJ2-3
TGCGCCAGCAGCGCCGGGGTCGGCGGCACAGATACGCAGTATTTT
CASSAGVGGTDTQYF
>.|TRBV6-6|.|TRBJ2-7
TGTGCCAGCAGTTACTCGCGGTTGGTGGAGCAGTACTTC
CASSYSRLVEQYF
>.|TRBV4-2|TRBD1|TRBJ2-3
TGTGCCAGCAGCCAAGCAGGACAGGGGCCTAGCACAGATACGCAGTATTTT
CASSQAGQGPSTDTQYF
>.|TRBV7-3|.|TRBJ2-5
TGTGCCAGCAGCTACGGGGGAGCCACCGGGGAGACCCAGTACTTC
CASSYGGATGETQYF
>.|TRBV6-6|.|TRBJ2-7
TGTGCCAGCAGTTACGGGGCGGCTTACGAGCAGTACTTC
CASSYGAAYEQYF
>.|TRBV9|TRBD2|TRBJ2-7
TGTGCCAGCAGCGTGGGACTAGCGGGAGAAGAGCAGTACTTC
CASSVGLAGEEQYF
>.|TRBV5-1|.|TRBJ1-3
TGCGCCAGCAGCTTGGCAGGGTTCAACTCTGGAAACACCATATATTTT
CASSLAGFNSGNTIYF
>.|TRBV4-1|TRBD1|TRBJ1-4
TGCGCCAGCAGCCAACTCGGGACAGGCCGGGAAAAACTGTTTTTT
CASSQLGTGREKLFF
>.|TRBV2|.|TRBJ2-3
TGTGCCAGCAACTGGAGGGGGCCGGTTACGCAGTATTTT
CASNWRGPVTQYF
>.|TRBV9|.|TRBJ2-5
TGTGCCAGCAGCGTAGCGGAGGGAGAGACCCAGTACTTC
CASSVAEGETQYF
>.|TRBV5-1|TRBD2|TRBJ2-1
TGCGCCAGCAGCCCTGAAGGGAGCGGGGACTACAATGAGCAGTTCTTC
CASSPEGSGDYNEQFF
>.|TRBV29-1|TRBD2|TRBJ2-3
TGCAGCGTTGAAGGTGGACTAGCGGGTTACACAGATACGCAGTATTTT
CSVEGGLAGYTDTQYF
>few|TRBV6-1|TRBD1|TRBJ1-6
TGTGCCAGCAGTGAATTGGGACAGGGGGCCTCCTATTCACCCCTCCACTTT
CASSELGQGASYSPLHF
>.|TRBV7-9|TRBD1|TRBJ2-1
TGTGCCAGCAGCTTAGGCAGGGGGCCCTACAATGAGCAGTTCTTC
CASSLGRGPYNEQFF
>.|TRBV5-1|.|TRBJ2-7
TGCGCCAGCAGTAACAGGGTAGGAAACGAGCAGTACTTC
CASSNRVGNEQYF
>.|TRBV9|.|TRBJ1-4
TGTGCCAGCAGCGTAGCCAGTACCAGTGAAAAACTGTTTTTT
CASSVASTSEKLFF